This T cell receptor beta chain was captured in a study of identical twins. The authors used template switching to add a universal primer site and gave cDNA unique molecular identifiers. TCRdb independently ran MiXCR on the 5' RACE reads; one entry per CDR3 protein. The data show hundreds of thousands of distinct CDR3 sequences, with 5.5% to 7% seen just once and 3.5% to 4% held by the top ten. Germline CDR1 and CDR2: SGHRS and YFSETQ. V lost 0 bases and J lost 3; bases outside the gene matches: 3. The CDR3 contains 14 residues. In the case of this clonotype: Antigen unknown.

Study outcomes and limitations: Reduced insertions were recorded for abundant cord blood beta clonotypes, with no such pattern in memory repertoires. Potential partial confounding of zero-insertion analyses by invariant MAIT and iNKT cells was noted. The models systematically underestimated how much out-of-frame TCR alpha was shared in monozygotic twins.

This sample was also put to use in a study of yellow fever vaccine responses in identical twins.

The V gene is TRBV5-1, the J gene TRBJ2-7, with 7 nucleotides matching TRBD1. The sequence came from a woman aged 18-35 years in good health. Sequencing was carried out using memory (CD45RO+) T cells sorted from blood. This chain's CDR3 is CASSLDPGGYEQYF. The CDR3 nucleotides are TGCGCCAGCAGCTTGGATCCAGGGGGCTACGAGCAGTACTTC. Full variable domain (rest looked up from reference TRBV5-1 and TRBJ2-7): KAGVTQTPRYLIKTRGQQVTLSCSPISGHRSVSWYQQTPGQGLQFLFEYFSETQRNKGNFPGRFSGRQFSNSRSEMNVSTLELGDSALYLCASSLDPGGYEQYFGPGTRLTVT.